What follows describes a single T cell receptor (beta chain). Its antigen remains unidentified. PCR was performed using 60 Vbeta and 13 Jbeta primers. Repertoires were generated with immunoSEQ multiplex PCR, while TCRdb's copy carries only in-frame clones and drops some. This sample's clone table lists 65,000 to 85,000 clones. These data come from a study of cytomegalovirus exposure and HLA in healthy donors. Study outcomes and limitations: Reportedly, a later analysis found an Asian-associated ancestry cluster had fewer N-insertions than the approximately 700-donor mean. Some public TCRs appeared in many individuals, while most sequences were rare. About 87% or about 30% of the time was how often most TCR beta V segments were productive, according to an earlier analysis. Within a later analysis, the majority of CMV-associated TCR beta chains appeared HLA-restricted.

The J segment lost 9 bases and the V segment lost 6 bases, leaving 9 bases of the junction unmatched. Germline-derived CDR1 and CDR2 are MNHEY and SVGAGI. The CDR3 spans 14 residues. The TCR originated in an older woman in good health and CMV-seronegative. The chain combines TRBV6-5 with TRBJ2-1, with TRBD1 identical over 9 bases. Sequenced sample: PBMCs. DNA of the CDR3: TGTGCCAGCAGCCTAGGGACAGGGTCCGGTGAGCAGTTCTTC. Protein: CASSLGTGSGEQFF.